One sample yielded the 11 T cell receptor beta chains listed below, sequenced in a study of beta chain features in type 1 diabetes. Every bit of the isolated RNA underwent reverse transcription, so sequencing read expressed TCRB transcripts. Produced via immunoSEQ multiplex PCR; TCRdb's table is partial and in-frame only. The sample holds roughly 170,000 clones, 10% to 15% seen once. The sample was central memory CD4+ T cells from blood. Receptors were obtained from a woman aged 18-35 years in good health.

The chain uses TRBV5-1 and TRBJ2-1, with 11 bases identical to TRBD2. CDR3 size: 16 residues. CDR1 and CDR2 (germline): SGHRS, YFSETQ. The ends lost 4 bases at V and 3 bases at J; junction bases unmatched: 6. CDR3 in DNA: TGCGCCAGCAGCGGCAGGACTAGCGGGTTCTACAATGAGCAGTTCTTC. This codes for CASSGRTSGFYNEQFF.

The V call is TRBV7-9, the J call TRBJ1-1; D is ambiguous. This CDR3 contains 14 residues. Germline CDR1 SEHNR, CDR2 FQNEAQ (reference sequence). Trimming took off 5 bases at V and 4 bases at J, with 14 bases between the two ends. CDR3 DNA sequence: TGTGCCAGCAGCCCACAGCCACGGGGCACTGAAGCTTTCTTT. Translating gives CASSPQPRGTEAFF.

This rearrangement joins TRBV6-6 to TRBJ1-1; D is possibly TRBD1 (6 bases). Germline V gives CDR1 MNHNY, CDR2 SVGAGI (reference sequence). This CDR3 region has 14 residues. Trimming took off 6 bases at V and 1 base at J, with 12 bases between the two ends. CDR3 sequence: CASSPTGPNTEAFF. The CDR3 nucleotides are TGTGCCAGCAGCCCAACAGGGCCGAACACTGAAGCTTTCTTT.

J is TRBJ2-1 and V is TRBV28; D ambiguous. There are 12 residues in the CDR3. V dropped 7 bases and J dropped 10 bases, with 14 bases sitting between them. Germline V gene data show CDR1 as MDHEN and CDR2 as SYDVKM. The CDR3 DNA follows: TGTGCCAGCACCCATTTGAGGCAGGAGCAGTTCTTC. This gives the protein CASTHLRQEQFF.

This clone was seen a few times. This chain uses TRBV4-1 with TRBJ1-5; the D is unclear. The V gene lost 4 bases and the J gene lost 1 base, with 8 bases spanning the gap. CDR1 is MGHRA, CDR2 YSYEKL, per germline. The CDR3 runs to 14 residues. The CDR3 loop reads CASSPGWSNQPQHF. Here the CDR3 DNA reads TGCGCCAGCAGCCCCGGGTGGAGCAATCAGCCCCAGCATTTT.

In this sample, this clone turned up many times. CDR3 region: CASSLGTSGIGTQYF. The CDR3, as DNA: TGTGCCAGCAGCTTAGGGACTAGCGGTATCGGGACCCAGTACTTC. The rearrangement joins TRBV7-7 to TRBJ2-5; 10 positions match TRBD2. From germline, CDR1 is SSHAT and CDR2 FNYEAQ (reference sequence). J gave up 7 bases and V 1 base, and 6 bases lay outside the gene matches. This CDR3 is built from 15 residues.

This clone was counted a few times. This chain joins TRBV9 and TRBJ1-2; D not certain. The length of the CDR3 is 14 residues. CDR1 is SGDLS, CDR2 YYNGEE, per germline. Trimming pared 1 base from V and 4 bases from J, leaving 11 bases between. CDR3 region: CASSVQEGGYGYTF. CDR3 DNA: TGTGCCAGCAGCGTACAGGAGGGAGGCTATGGCTACACCTTC.

This clone has a count of ten or more. The rearrangement uses TRBV7-6 and TRBJ2-7; 7 bases fit TRBD1. CDR1 is SGHVS and CDR2 is FNYEAQ in the germline V gene. V trimming: 5 bases; J trimming: 1 base; junction bases outside the gene matches: 5. The CDR3 is 14 amino acids. The CDR3 region is CASSPGQISYEQYF. The CDR3 coding sequence is TGTGCCAGCAGCCCGGGACAGATTTCCTACGAGCAGTACTTC.

This clone was counted a few times. V usage is TRBV11-2 and J usage is TRBJ2-5, with TRBD2 as a possible D gene (5 bases). Looked up from germline, CDR1 is SGHAT and CDR2 is FQNNGV. This CDR3 region has 13 residues. V lost 5 bases and J lost 2, with 9 bases in between. In nucleotides, the CDR3 is TGTGCCAGCAGCCCCGGACTGCAAGAGACCCAGTACTTC. Its translation: CASSPGLQETQYF.

A single count supports this clone. This chain uses TRBV28 with TRBJ2-7, with a tentative D call TRBD2 (6 bases). Trimming cost V 3 bases and J 6 bases, with 15 bases left between them. CDR1 and CDR2 from the germline V gene are MDHEN and SYDVKM. CDR3 length: 14 residues. This chain's CDR3 is CASSLGRGSSEQYF. CDR3 sequence (DNA): TGTGCCAGCAGTTTGGGTCGGGGGTCCAGCGAGCAGTACTTC.

This CDR3 is CASRGTGFLRNTIYF. The CDR3 coding sequence is TGTGCCAGCAGGGGCACAGGGTTCCTGAGGAACACCATATATTTT. This rearrangement joins TRBV28 to TRBJ1-3; D possibly corresponds to TRBD1 (6 bases). V lost 6 bases to trimming and J lost 7 bases, with 19 bases between them. Germline lookup yields CDR1 MDHEN and CDR2 SYDVKM. The CDR3 has 15 residues.